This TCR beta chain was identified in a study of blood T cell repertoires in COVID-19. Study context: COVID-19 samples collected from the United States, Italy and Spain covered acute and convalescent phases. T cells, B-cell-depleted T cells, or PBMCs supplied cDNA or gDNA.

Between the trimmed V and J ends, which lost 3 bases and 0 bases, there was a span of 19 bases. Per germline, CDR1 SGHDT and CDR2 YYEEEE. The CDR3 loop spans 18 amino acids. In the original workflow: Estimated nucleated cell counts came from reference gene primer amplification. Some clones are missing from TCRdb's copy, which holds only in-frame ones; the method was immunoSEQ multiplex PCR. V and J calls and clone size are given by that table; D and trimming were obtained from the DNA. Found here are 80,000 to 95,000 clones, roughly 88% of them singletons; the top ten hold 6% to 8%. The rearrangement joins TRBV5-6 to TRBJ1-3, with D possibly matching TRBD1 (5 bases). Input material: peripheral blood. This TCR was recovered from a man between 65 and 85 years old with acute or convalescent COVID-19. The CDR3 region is CASSSRDRGLPSGNTIYF. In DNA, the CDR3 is TGTGCCAGCAGCTCGCGGGATCGGGGCCTTCCCTCTGGAAACACCATATATTTT. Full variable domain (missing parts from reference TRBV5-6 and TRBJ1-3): DAGVTQSPTHLIKTRGQQVTLRCSPKSGHDTVSWYQQALGQGPQFIFQYYEEEERQRGNFPDRFSGHQFPNYSSELNVNALLLGDSALYLCASSSRDRGLPSGNTIYFGEGSWLTVV.